This TCR beta chain emerged from a study of identical twins. Findings and limits, study-wide: Its conclusions, products of cross-sectional statistical analysis, did not come from following the same donors. Fewer insertions were carried by abundant cord blood beta clonotypes, but none was seen in memory repertoires.

V lost 5 bases to trimming and J lost 4 bases; unmatched junction nucleotides: 8. The CDR3 covers 15 residues. Germline loops: CDR1 SEHNR, CDR2 FQNEAQ (reference sequence). Template switching (which added a universal primer site) was used, and cDNA carried unique molecular identifiers. TCRdb re-derived calls from the 5' RACE reads in MiXCR, one entry per CDR3 protein. The table includes 650,000 to 750,000 distinct CDR3 sequences, about 20% detected once. Concerning this clonotype: The target antigen is unknown.

The same specimen was also included in a second study, on T cells expressing NK-cell markers. That publication notes: The authors sequenced eight donors, of whom seven were HCMV-seropositive and one was seronegative.

Sequencing was performed on PBMCs. V gene TRBV7-9 combines with J gene TRBJ1-5, with 7 bases matching TRBD1. This TCR was recovered from a woman younger than 30 in good health. This chain's CDR3 is CASSPERGQNQPQHF. The CDR3, as DNA: TGTGCCAGCAGCCCAGAGAGGGGGCAGAATCAGCCCCAGCATTTT.